This T cell receptor (beta chain) comes out of a study of neoadjuvant nivolumab and ipilimumab in lung cancer. Study-wide results and caveats: TCR sequencing covered a small number of samples. From pretherapy to surgery, tumor richness and clonality rose with dual therapy.

Sequenced by immunoSEQ multiplex PCR; TCRdb stores in-frame clones only, minus some. The sample includes 4,500 to 5,000 clones, around 67% of them seen just once. This CDR3 spans 13 amino acids. CDR1 is SSHAT, CDR2 FNYEAQ, per germline (reference sequence). Trimming left V 5 bases short and J 2 bases short, with 9 bases between. Remarks on this clone: Its antigen is not known.

V is TRBV7-7 and J is TRBJ2-5; D is undetermined. This TCR was sampled from an adult with non-small cell lung cancer. The specimen was tumor tissue, collected after neoadjuvant nivolumab, alone or with ipilimumab, at or shortly before surgery. CDR3 nucleotides: TGTGCCAGCAGCGTAGATAGGCAAGAGACCCAGTACTTC. Translated: CASSVDRQETQYF.